These 28 T cell receptor beta chains came from one sample sequenced in a study of vaccination and CD4 T cells after COVID-19. The treatment is: approximately 9-day PBMC culture with coronavirus spike peptide pools or control peptides (ViraFEST assay). The Oncomine TCR Beta short-read assay sequenced DNA from cultured CD4+ T cells. TCRdb passed the PCR reads through MiXCR, listing each CDR3 protein once. Here the sample spans some 15,000 distinct CDR3 sequences, around 60% being singletons. What these receptors recognize is not known. Sequencing was performed on CD4+ T cells from blood, cultured in vitro. These receptor sequences come from a human donor who had recovered from COVID-19.

The chain couples TRBV19 to TRBJ1-5; 8 bases are shared with TRBD1. The V gene end was trimmed by 1 base and the J gene end by 8 bases; junction bases not matched to a gene: 10. Germline CDR1 reads LNHDA; CDR2 reads SQIVND (reference sequence). The CDR3 is made up of 16 amino acids. The CDR3 is CASSIADRVKVKPQHF. The CDR3 nucleotides are TGTGCCAGTAGTATAGCGGACAGGGTAAAGGTGAAGCCCCAGCATTTT.

The rearrangement links TRBV4-2 to TRBJ2-1; D possibly uses TRBD1 or TRBD2 (5 bases each). The CDR3 extends over 14 amino acids. CDR1 and CDR2 (germline): LGHNA, YNFKEQ. The V end was cut by 1 base, the J end by 7 bases, with 11 bases between. The CDR3 DNA reads as TGTGCCAGCAGCCAAGTCGGGACGGGAAATGAGCAGTTCTTC. Its protein is CASSQVGTGNEQFF.

This rearrangement joins TRBV2 to TRBJ1-1; possible D gene TRBD1, 5 bases. The V gene's germline CDR1 is SNHLY and CDR2 FYNNEI. Trimming stripped 4 bases from V and 0 bases from J, with 12 bases between. The CDR3 loop spans 15 amino acids. CDR3 DNA: TGTGCCAGCAGTGTCCCCTGGGGCCTGAACACTGAAGCTTTCTTT. Protein sequence: CASSVPWGLNTEAFF.

The chain links TRBV20-1 to TRBJ2-3; 11 bases are shared with TRBD2. The length of the CDR3 is 14 residues. Germline V lookup: CDR1 DFQATT, CDR2 SNEGSKA (reference sequence). In DNA, the CDR3 is TGCGGACAGACTAGCGGGGAACCGGGGGATACGCAGTATTTT. Its protein product is CGQTSGEPGDTQYF.

The rearrangement uses TRBV2 and TRBJ2-5; 9 nucleotides match TRBD2. CDR3 size: 13 residues. Germline V gene data show CDR1 as SNHLY and CDR2 as FYNNEI. V was pared by 5 bases and J by 5 bases, with 3 bases of the junction left unmatched. The CDR3 DNA is TGTGCCAGCAGTCTAGCGGGATTCGAGACCCAGTACTTC. Its protein product is CASSLAGFETQYF.

The J gene is TRBJ2-3, the V gene TRBV20-1; 10 bases agree with TRBD2. The CDR3 covers 13 residues. Trimming removed 2 bases from V and 5 bases from J; junction bases left unmatched: 1. The germline V gene encodes CDR1 DFQATT and CDR2 SNEGSKA (reference sequence). The CDR3 protein is CSARLAGVDTQYF. CDR3 nucleotide sequence: TGCAGTGCTAGACTAGCGGGAGTAGATACGCAGTATTTT.

The rearrangement links TRBV27 to TRBJ2-7; TRBD2 aligns across 11 bases. This CDR3 spans 15 amino acids. Germline CDR1 is MNHEY and CDR2 is SMNVEV (reference sequence). V dropped 7 bases and J dropped 2; count of bases not matched to a gene: 7. Here the CDR3 DNA reads TGTGCCAGCAAACGAGGACTAGCGGGTCCCTACGAGCAGTACTTC. The encoded protein is CASKRGLAGPYEQYF.

The chain links TRBV6-1 to TRBJ2-4; 7 nucleotides align to TRBD2. After removal of 6 bases from V and 8 bases from J, the junction contained 10 bases not matched to a gene. The CDR3 covers 14 residues. Germline loops: CDR1 MNHNS, CDR2 SASEGT. For the CDR3, the DNA is TGTGCCAGCAGCCGAGAGCGGGAAGGGTACATTCAGTACTTC. Protein: CASSREREGYIQYF.

The V gene is TRBV6-1, the J gene TRBJ2-5; 13 bases fit TRBD2. V was pared by 6 bases and J by 6 bases, with 4 bases of the junction left unmatched. CDR1 is MNHNS and CDR2 is SASEGT in the germline V gene. The CDR3 consists of 14 residues. The CDR3 reads CASRRLAGGQTQYF. CDR3 nucleotides: TGTGCCAGCAGACGACTAGCGGGGGGACAGACCCAGTACTTC.

This clonotype was seen a few times. V gene TRBV7-9 combines with J gene TRBJ2-5; D ambiguous. The CDR3 is 16 amino acids. From germline, CDR1 is SEHNR and CDR2 FQNEAQ (reference sequence). V was cut by 0 bases and J by 1 base, with 12 bases left in between. CDR3 loop: CASSLAGPAPQETQYF. The DNA for the CDR3 is TGTGCCAGCAGCTTAGCTGGGCCGGCCCCCCAAGAGACCCAGTACTTC.

The chain couples TRBV15 to TRBJ2-7; a weak D match, TRBD2 (6 bases). Trimming shortened V by 1 base and J by 3 bases, and 37 bases separated the two germline ends. The germline CDR1 and CDR2 sequences are LNHNV and YYDKDF (reference sequence). The CDR3 contains 23 residues. DNA of the CDR3: TGTGCCACCAGCAGAGGACATCCCCTGCTGCGGCTATCTAGCGAACCAAACTTCTACGAGCAGTACTTC. It codes for CATSRGHPLLRLSSEPNFYEQYF. The complete variable domain, with remaining parts taken from reference TRBV15 and TRBJ2-7, reads DAMVIQNPRYQVTQFGKPVTLSCSQTLNHNVMYWYQQKSSQAPKLLFHYYDKDFNNEADTPDNFQSRRPNTSFCFLDIRSPGLGDTAMYLCATSRGHPLLRLSSEPNFYEQYFGPGTRLTVT.

V gene TRBV20-1 combines with J gene TRBJ2-7, with D hard to call. Trimming removed 2 bases from V and 0 bases from J, with 8 bases in between. The CDR3 loop spans 13 amino acids. Germline V gene lookup returns CDR1 DFQATT and CDR2 SNEGSKA (reference sequence). The CDR3 sequence is CSARRPDSYEQYF. In DNA form, the CDR3 reads TGCAGTGCTAGAAGGCCAGACTCCTACGAGCAGTACTTC.

The count of this clonotype is one. J is TRBJ2-1 and V is TRBV19; D possibly corresponds to TRBD1 (5 bases). The V end was cut by 4 bases, the J end by 10 bases, with 17 bases between. Germline CDR1 LNHDA, CDR2 SQIVND (reference sequence). The CDR3 contains 14 residues. CDR3: CASSTVSKGPEQFF. The DNA of the CDR3 is TGTGCCAGTAGTACAGTGTCAAAGGGGCCGGAGCAGTTCTTC.

The genes are TRBV20-1 and TRBJ1-1; D possibly corresponds to TRBD1 (6 bases). This CDR3 region has 15 residues. CDR1 DFQATT and CDR2 SNEGSKA come from the germline V gene (reference sequence). Trimming removed 5 bases from V and 3 bases from J, with 19 bases in between. CDR3 DNA: TGCAGTGCTTCCAGGCGGGGAGGGGGAGACACTGAAGCTTTCTTT. Translated: CSASRRGGGDTEAFF.

The chain links TRBV20-1 to TRBJ2-3; 7 nucleotides agree with TRBD1. This CDR3 is built from 12 residues. Germline assignment: CDR1 DFQATT and CDR2 SNEGSKA (reference sequence). J was trimmed by 6 bases and V by 6 bases; bases with no gene match: 6. The CDR3 loop is CSAGDRVDTQYF. Here the CDR3 DNA reads TGCAGTGCGGGAGACAGGGTCGATACGCAGTATTTT.

This chain connects TRBV11-2 to TRBJ1-1; 7 positions agree with TRBD1. J was trimmed by 3 bases and V by 5 bases; bases with no gene match: 15. CDR1 is SGHAT and CDR2 is FQNNGV in the germline V gene. The CDR3 sequence is 17 residues long. Here the CDR3 reads CASSIGGTAPLDTEAFF. CDR3 nucleotides: TGTGCCAGCAGCATAGGAGGGACAGCCCCTTTGGACACTGAAGCTTTCTTT.

The chain employs TRBV20-1 and TRBJ2-1, with 9 bases lining up with TRBD2. This CDR3 spans 14 amino acids. CDR1 and CDR2 (germline): DFQATT, SNEGSKA (reference sequence). V was clipped by 0 bases and J by 9 bases; unmatched bases: 6. CDR3 DNA: TGCAGTGCTAGAGATGGCGGGAGGGCCCTTGAGCAGTTCTTC. Amino acid sequence: CSARDGGRALEQFF.

The V gene is TRBV18, the J gene TRBJ2-5; either TRBD1 or TRBD2 may supply D (5 bases each). The CDR3 totals 14 residues. The germline CDR1 and CDR2 sequences are KGHSH and LQKENI. Deletions cut 3 bases from V and 1 base from J, with 9 bases between. CDR3 sequence (DNA): TGTGCCAGCTCACCGGGACGGACCCAAGAGACCCAGTACTTC. Encoded protein: CASSPGRTQETQYF.

This chain joins TRBV7-3 and TRBJ2-3; perhaps TRBD2 as D (6 bases). Germline CDR1 SGHTA, CDR2 FQGTGA. The CDR3 loop spans 15 amino acids. Trimming shortened V by 4 bases and J by 0 bases, and 11 bases separated the two germline ends. The CDR3 coding sequence is TGTGCCAGCAGCTCAGACGGGACTAGCACAGATACGCAGTATTTT. It specifies CASSSDGTSTDTQYF. The full variable domain, completed using reference TRBV7-3 and TRBJ2-3, is GAGVSQTPSNKVTEKGKYVELRCDPISGHTALYWYRQSLGQGPEFLIYFQGTGAADDSGLPNDRFFAVRPEGSVSTLKIQRTERGDSAVYLCASSSDGTSTDTQYFGPGTRLTVL.

The V gene is TRBV2, the J gene TRBJ2-3, with 12 bases that match TRBD2. The CDR3 runs 17 residues. Trimming at V came to 2 bases and at J to 4 bases, leaving 7 bases not matched to a gene. Germline V CDR1 and CDR2: SNHLY, FYNNEI. This CDR3 reads CASSELVASGGADTQYF. The DNA for the CDR3 is TGTGCCAGCAGTGAACTGGTGGCTAGCGGGGGGGCAGATACGCAGTATTTT.

V usage is TRBV6-1 and J usage is TRBJ1-5; 9 bases align to TRBD1. Trimming took 8 bases from V and 5 from J; bases not matched to a gene: 4. This CDR3 has 13 residues. Per germline, CDR1 MNHNS and CDR2 SASEGT. The CDR3 coding sequence is TGTGCCAGCCACAGGGGGCGCGATCAGCCCCAGCATTTT. Residues: CASHRGRDQPQHF.

The chain's CDR3 is CASSLDPPPRDTQYF. The CDR3 nucleotides read TGTGCCAGCAGCTTAGACCCCCCTCCGCGAGATACGCAGTATTTT. The rearrangement links TRBV7-2 to TRBJ2-3; no firm D call. The CDR3 is made up of 15 amino acids. V dropped 1 base and J dropped 5 bases, with 13 bases sitting between them. In germline, CDR1 is SGHTA, CDR2 FQGNSA.

This clonotype was found a few times. The rearrangement joins TRBV20-1 to TRBJ1-2; D may be TRBD1 (5 bases). This CDR3 spans 12 amino acids. The germline V and J ends were trimmed by 6 bases and 3 bases, with 11 bases remaining between them. Per the germline V gene, CDR1 is DFQATT and CDR2 is SNEGSKA (reference sequence). The DNA for the CDR3 is TGCAGTGCAGGGGACCGAGACTATGGCTACACCTTC. It specifies CSAGDRDYGYTF.

This chain uses TRBV6-1 with TRBJ2-3, with D possibly being TRBD1 or TRBD2 (5 bases each). V shed 7 bases and J shed 1 base, with 6 bases lying between them. The germline V gene encodes CDR1 MNHNS and CDR2 SASEGT. CDR3 length: 12 amino acids. The CDR3 is CASMGGTDTQYF. CDR3 DNA sequence: TGTGCCAGCATGGGGGGCACAGATACGCAGTATTTT.

The chain combines TRBV27 with TRBJ1-4; TRBD1 might be the D (6 bases). V was pared by 4 bases and J by 7 bases, with 10 bases between. The germline CDR1 and CDR2 sequences are MNHEY and SMNVEV (reference sequence). The CDR3 has 13 amino acids. The CDR3 sequence: CASSSGVFEKLFF. In DNA form, the CDR3 reads TGTGCCAGCAGTTCAGGGGTATTTGAAAAACTGTTTTTT.

This clonotype was seen a handful of times. The J gene is TRBJ1-2, the V gene TRBV7-2; D perhaps matches TRBD1 (6 bases). V lost 5 bases and J lost 2, with 9 bases in between. There are 13 residues in the CDR3. Per germline, CDR1 SGHTA and CDR2 FQGNSA. CDR3 nucleotide sequence: TGTGCCAGCAGCAAGCAGGGGAACTATGGCTACACCTTC. This sequence encodes CASSKQGNYGYTF.

The chain employs TRBV19 and TRBJ1-5; D ambiguous. The V end was cut by 7 bases, the J end by 0 bases, with 7 bases between. Germline assignment: CDR1 LNHDA and CDR2 SQIVND (reference sequence). CDR3 length equals 13 residues. The CDR3 spells CASNTHSNQPQHF. The CDR3 coding sequence is TGTGCCAGTAATACCCATAGCAATCAGCCCCAGCATTTT.

This sequence joins TRBV5-8 and TRBJ2-7; the match to TRBD1 covers 8 bases. Looked up from germline, CDR1 is SGHTS and CDR2 is YDEGEE. V was clipped by 4 bases and J by 3 bases; unmatched bases: 3. The CDR3 is made up of 13 amino acids. The CDR3 protein is CASSLTGGYEQYF. DNA of the CDR3: TGTGCCAGCAGCCTAACAGGGGGCTACGAGCAGTACTTC. The variable domain in full, with the rest retrieved from reference TRBV5-8 and TRBJ2-7, is EAGVTQSPTHLIKTRGQQATLRCSPISGHTSVYWYQQALGLGLQFLLWYDEGEERNRGNFPPRFSGRQFPNYSSELNVNALELEDSALYLCASSLTGGYEQYFGPGTRLTVT.